Listed below are T cell receptor beta chains from one sample, sequenced in a study of T cells in Graves' hyperthyroidism and ophthalmopathy. Via MiXCR, TCRdb re-called the multiplex PCR reads, giving one row per CDR3 protein. The sample has around 400,000 distinct CDR3 sequences; roughly 13% are singletons. The sequenced sample consisted of blood. These receptors were collected from a woman under 30 with Graves' hyperthyroidism. CDR3s include the opening cysteine and the closing phenylalanine or tryptophan.

j_call	v_call	cdr3_aa
TRBJ1-5	TRBV10-3	CAIIYRGLYSNQPQHF
TRBJ2-1	TRBV4-3	CGSSQARLAGYNEQFF
TRBJ1-1	TRBV7-2	CASSADRVGAEAFF
TRBJ2-3	TRBV12-3/TRBV12-4	CASSPRSGGGTDTQYF
TRBJ2-1	TRBV6-1	CASSELAGTIEQFF
TRBJ2-7	TRBV7-2	CASSQTIAEQYF
TRBJ2-2	TRBV3-1	CASSRTGTGELFF
TRBJ1-6	TRBV4-1	CASSGRDRDSPLHF
TRBJ2-3	TRBV5-1	CASSYSIDTQYF
TRBJ2-1	TRBV20-1	CSAALGTYNEQFF
TRBJ2-1	TRBV11-2	CASSPPGLADNEQFF
TRBJ2-1	TRBV2	CASSRTVGQFF
TRBJ2-5	TRBV5-6	CASSSGLAALWYF
TRBJ2-1	TRBV12-3/TRBV12-4	CASSIGTRFSSYNEQFF
TRBJ2-3	TRBV28	CASSLEVAGVGGTDTQYF
TRBJ1-6	TRBV20-1	CSAPTGLNSPLHF
TRBJ2-3	TRBV7-7	CASSPNRGSDTQYF
TRBJ2-1	TRBV18	CASSPPQALYNEQFF
TRBJ2-7	TRBV11-2	CASSSGGSPYEQYF
TRBJ2-2	TRBV11-2	CASRRTGATGGTGELFF
TRBJ1-1	TRBV30	CAWSWVNTEAFF
TRBJ2-2	TRBV28	CASLNRDRGTGELFF
TRBJ2-1	TRBV5-1	CASTSGGGGSYNEEQFF
TRBJ2-3	TRBV12-3/TRBV12-4	CASDTDTQYF
TRBJ1-4	TRBV25-1	CASSAGGGQTLEKLFF
TRBJ1-5	TRBV5-1	CASSLVGTGQPQHF
TRBJ2-3	TRBV20-1	CSARVGYSSGGALEDTQYF
TRBJ2-7	TRBV7-2	CASSLQGGPYEQYF
TRBJ1-2	TRBV11-2	CASGHPYGYTF
TRBJ2-1	TRBV4-3	CASSPSWGNYNEQFF
TRBJ2-6	TRBV5-1	CASSLSSGANVLTF
TRBJ1-2	TRBV20-1	CSADGTGGWRSFQNGYTF
TRBJ2-5	TRBV7-2	CASSPGLTEGTQYF
TRBJ2-3	TRBV4-3	CASSPGTIPAPDTQYF
TRBJ2-7	TRBV6-2/TRBV6-3	CASRHDYGDYEQYF
TRBJ1-2	TRBV25-1	CASSELVGGYTF
TRBJ2-1	TRBV12-3/TRBV12-4	CASTPDGYNEQFF
TRBJ1-5	TRBV6-1	CASGIRVGQPQHF
TRBJ1-6	TRBV20-1	CSARGQGQGINSPLHF
TRBJ2-2	TRBV7-2	CASSRDPRAPAYTGELFF
TRBJ1-1	TRBV12-5	CASGITGGTEAFF
TRBJ1-1	TRBV3-1	CASSPYPGQYVDTEAFF
TRBJ1-3	TRBV2	CASRLGAGNTIYF
TRBJ2-7	TRBV9	CASSVAVNSYEQYF
TRBJ1-5	TRBV19	CASSLEGAGQPQHF
TRBJ2-7	TRBV7-2	CASSSRPTGHEQYF
TRBJ2-5	TRBV7-9	CASSLKLGGETQYF
TRBJ1-2	TRBV7-2	CASSLVPPGNYGYTF
TRBJ2-5	TRBV2	CASSDEYFQETQYF
TRBJ1-2	TRBV20-1	CSARDVRGGYTF
TRBJ2-7	TRBV7-9	CASISGTTDTYEQYF
TRBJ2-1	TRBV7-2	CASSLAGWTGSSYNEQFF
TRBJ2-1	TRBV20-1	CSARGDEQFF
TRBJ2-5	TRBV30	CAWGGQQETQYF
TRBJ1-4	TRBV5-5	CASSLPGAAGEKLFF